The 6 T cell receptor beta chains given below trace back to one sample, sequenced in a study of T cells after yellow fever vaccination. TCRdb re-analysed the 5' RACE reads in MiXCR, keeping a single row per CDR3 protein. The table lists some 99,000 distinct CDR3 sequences, under 6.5% of them singletons. The sample here was CD8+ T cells sorted from PBMCs, taken 10 days after the yellow fever booster vaccination. All receptors derive from a man aged 18 to 29 who received the YFV17D yellow fever vaccine.

Only a few counts were recorded for this clonotype. The rearrangement joins TRBV5-4 to TRBJ2-2; 9 bases match TRBD2. There are 14 residues in the CDR3. Trimming took 4 bases from V and 4 from J; bases not matched to a gene: 2. Germline assignment: CDR1 SGHNT and CDR2 YYREEE (reference sequence). In DNA form, the CDR3 reads TGTGCCAGCAGCGTGCGGGGGGGCACCGGGGAGCTGTTTTTT. Translation gives CASSVRGGTGELFF.

The rearrangement links TRBV15 to TRBJ2-7, with 8 bases aligning to TRBD1. The CDR3 is 14 residues long. Germline lookup yields CDR1 LNHNV and CDR2 YYDKDF (reference sequence). The J segment lost 5 bases and the V segment lost 1 base, leaving 4 bases of the junction unmatched. CDR3 nucleotides: TGTGCCACCAGCAGAGGGACAGGGCAGAACGAGCAGTACTTC. Its protein is CATSRGTGQNEQYF.

This clonotype was seen repeatedly, ten times or more. This rearrangement joins TRBV4-3 to TRBJ2-3, with D possibly matching TRBD2 (6 bases). Trimming pared 3 bases from V and 12 bases from J, leaving 25 bases between. This CDR3 comprises 16 residues. The germline CDR1 and CDR2 sequences are LGHNA and YSLEER. As DNA, the CDR3 is TGCGCCAGCAGCCAGAGCGACCGGGGTCTAGCGTCTGATCAGTATTTT. Protein sequence: CASSQSDRGLASDQYF.

V gene TRBV15 combines with J gene TRBJ2-1; TRBD1 matches 7 bases. Per germline, CDR1 LNHNV and CDR2 YYDKDF (reference sequence). Germline trimming cut 8 bases from V and 8 bases from J; bases unmatched to any gene: 9. The CDR3 totals 13 residues. The CDR3 sequence: CATSDRVSYEQFF. CDR3 bases: TGTGCCACCTCAGACAGGGTTTCCTATGAGCAGTTCTTC. Together with reference TRBV15 and TRBJ2-1, the CDR3 gives the full variable domain: DAMVIQNPRYQVTQFGKPVTLSCSQTLNHNVMYWYQQKSSQAPKLLFHYYDKDFNNEADTPDNFQSRRPNTSFCFLDIRSPGLGDTAMYLCATSDRVSYEQFFGPGTRLTVL.

This clonotype was seen repeatedly, ten times or more. The chain links TRBV11-2 to TRBJ2-5, with a weak D call TRBD2 (5 bases). CDR3 length equals 16 residues. The V end was cut by 6 bases, the J end by 2 bases, with 19 bases between. Per germline, CDR1 SGHAT and CDR2 FQNNGV. This CDR3 is CASRPPTAGNQETQYF. CDR3 sequence (DNA): TGTGCCAGCAGGCCCCCGACTGCCGGGAATCAAGAGACCCAGTACTTC.

V usage is TRBV6-2 or TRBV6-3 and J usage is TRBJ2-7, with 11 nucleotides matching TRBD1. CDR1 is MNHEY, CDR2 SVGEGT, per germline. The CDR3 runs 15 residues. With 5 bases clipped from V and 3 bases from J, the junction kept 6 bases outside the gene matches. The CDR3 reads CASSPGTGGFYEQYV. CDR3 in DNA: TGTGCCAGCAGTCCCGGGACAGGGGGTTTCTACGAGCAGTACGTC.